The rows below give T cell receptor beta chains drawn from one sample of a study of blood T cell repertoires in COVID-19. Here immunoSEQ multiplex PCR was the method, and the copy in TCRdb shows in-frame clones only, minus some. The repertoire holds about 140,000 clones, with 81% as singletons. Sample: peripheral blood. These receptors all stem from a human donor in a cohort sampled during active COVID-19. The conserved cysteine and the conserved F or W are not part of the CDR3 here.

>9|TRBV20-1
SARPGNAQY
>13|TRBV4-1
ASSRRLAGEDTQY
>13|TRBV5-1
ASSLSGTASYEQY
>12|TRBV7-2
ASSLPRGQETQY
>11|TRBV19
ASSNQASYEQY
>11|TRBV4-3
ASSHLGEYEQF
>14|TRBV23-1
ASRRELVGGRETQY
>14|TRBV5-6
ASSLRQALISYEQY
>13|TRBV4-3
ASSQYKGTDTEAF
>13|TRBV7-8
ASSFASGSYNEQF
>12|TRBV28
ASSAPGLGDEQY
>13|TRBV6-1
ASSEPGTGSYEQY
>13|TRBV19
ASNLPGQGNSPLH
>13|TRBV7-9
ASSLGTIYTGELF
>10|TRBV9
ASSIRDSEAF
>14|TRBV5-1
ASKLRTGAINYGYT
>13|TRBV28
ASSPGQGPNTEAF
>10|TRBV6-2/TRBV6-3
ASSYVNEKLF
>13|TRBV28
ASSPRGVVTDTQY
>11|TRBV15
ATSRDNSEKLF
>13|TRBV7-9
ASSRRQGTADTQY
>14|TRBV5-4
ASSGASLAGANEQF
>14|TRBV28
ASSPSRTSGSYEQY
>14|TRBV19
ASRETGQGADQPQH
>14|TRBV5-1
ASSLAASAAKNIQY
>15|TRBV4-3
ASSQDRRTSSYNEQF
>15|TRBV28
ASSLRTSGESTDTQY
>15|TRBV19
ASSMGQGVSGANVLT
>12|TRBV2
ASSVQGIKETQY
>12|TRBV18
ASSPRTGPDTQY
>16|TRBV4-3
ASSQGLAGLLNQETQY
>13|TRBV28
ASSETQGAVYGYT
>11|TRBV5-4
AVPGQGSYEQY
>13|TRBV11-2
ASSRRTGITDTQY
>14|TRBV7-2
ASRPGGDIQGREQY
>16|TRBV3-1/TRBV3-2
ASSQIPSSGRGGYEQY
>11|TRBV2
ASKLLVGETQY